The source of this T cell receptor (beta chain) is a study of cytomegalovirus exposure and HLA in healthy donors. Notes on the study in general: By HLA locus, TCR association rates varied in a later analysis, with DRB1 showing the most and HLA-C the fewest. It has been reported that TCR beta sequences accurately predicted the HLA-A and HLA-B alleles of most subjects. Across donors, sequencing depth was assumed by presence/absence analyses to be roughly uniform. At a 0.05 false discovery rate, a later analysis found approximately 17,000 TCR beta sequences to be associated with HLA alleles.

CDR1 is MNHNS, CDR2 SASEGT, per germline. V gave up 3 bases and J gave up 8 bases, with 11 bases separating them. CDR3 length: 13 residues. Amplification used 60 Vbeta primers and 13 Jbeta primers. Assay: immunoSEQ multiplex PCR; the TCRdb copy retains only in-frame clones and omits some. Found here are about 200,000 clones, 70% to 80% of them singletons; the top ten hold less than 15%. With respect to this clone: Its antigen is unknown.

Material for sequencing was PBMCs. This clonotype was obtained from a woman aged 25 to 39 in good health and CMV-seropositive. V and J are TRBV6-1 and TRBJ2-4; D gene unclear. Here the CDR3 DNA reads TGTGCCAGCAGTGAGTCCCGTTCGGACATTCAGTACTTC. Its translation: CASSESRSDIQYF.